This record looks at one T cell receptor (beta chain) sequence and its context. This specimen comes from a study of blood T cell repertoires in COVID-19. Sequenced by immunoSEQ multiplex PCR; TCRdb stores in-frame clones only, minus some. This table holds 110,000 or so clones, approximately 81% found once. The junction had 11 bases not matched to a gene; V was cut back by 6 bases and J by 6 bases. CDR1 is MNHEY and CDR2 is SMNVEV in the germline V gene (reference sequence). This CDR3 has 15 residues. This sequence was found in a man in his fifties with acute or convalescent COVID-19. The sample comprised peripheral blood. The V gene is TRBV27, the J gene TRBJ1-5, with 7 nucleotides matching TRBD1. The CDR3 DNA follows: TGTGCCAGCAGCCCGGGCACAGGGGCAACTCAGCCCCAGCATTTT. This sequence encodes CASSPGTGATQPQHF.